The rows below give T cell receptor beta chains drawn from one sample of a study of shared clonotypes between healthy human individuals. Measured with immunoSEQ multiplex PCR; TCRdb has only the in-frame clones, and not every one. The repertoire holds about 2.4 million clones, with approximately 94% as singletons. Sequencing was done on a sample of naive CD4+ T cells from PBMCs. All receptors come from a man younger than 30 in good health. Some clones in this sample may be carry-over from other donors' samples. The CDR3 runs from the conserved cysteine through the conserved F or W. A D gene is named only where the DNA matches it firmly. Expanded clones get a size class; other rows say once, few or many, or leave the size out.

clone size	D gene	V gene	J gene	CDR3 protein	CDR3 DNA
NA	NA	TRBV25-1	TRBJ2-1	CASSETSSLLSSYNEQFF	TGTGCCAGCAGTGAAACTTCTAGCTTACTTAGCTCCTACAATGAGCAGTTCTTC
NA	TRBD2	TRBV12-5	TRBJ2-2	CASGLVLAGHTGELFF	TGTGCTAGTGGTTTGGTACTAGCGGGGCACACCGGGGAGCTGTTTTTT
NA	NA	TRBV6-1	TRBJ1-1	CASSERKNTEAFF	TGTGCCAGCAGTGAAAGGAAGAACACTGAAGCTTTCTTT
NA	TRBD2	TRBV7-9	TRBJ2-1	CASTRDHPSGTYNEQFF	TGTGCCAGCACCCGAGACCATCCTAGCGGAACCTACAATGAGCAGTTCTTC
NA	TRBD1	TRBV6-5	TRBJ1-6	CASSGQGRSPLHF	TGTGCCAGCAGTGGACAGGGACGTTCACCCCTCCACTTT
NA	TRBD2	TRBV28	TRBJ2-7	CASSSPGLAGRVEQYF	TGTGCCAGCAGTTCACCGGGACTAGCGGGAAGGGTCGAGCAGTACTTC
NA	TRBD2	TRBV18	TRBJ2-3	CASSLVTSGSTDTQYF	TGTGCCAGCTCACTGGTCACTAGCGGTAGCACAGATACGCAGTATTTT
NA	NA	TRBV5-8	TRBJ1-2	CASSLRLDGYTF	TGTGCCAGCAGCTTGCGACTAGATGGCTACACCTTC
NA	TRBD1	TRBV19	TRBJ1-1	CASNDRGRTVFEAFF	TGTGCCAGTAACGACAGGGGGCGTACAGTCTTTGAAGCTTTCTTT
NA	NA	TRBV6-5	TRBJ2-1	CASSYRIEGHNEQFF	TGTGCCAGCAGTTACCGGATAGAAGGTCACAATGAGCAGTTCTTC
NA	TRBD1	TRBV2	TRBJ1-1	CASSVGGPNTEAFF	TGTGCCAGCAGTGTAGGGGGCCCGAACACTGAAGCTTTCTTT
NA	NA	TRBV9	TRBJ2-3	CASSVQGDTQYF	TGTGCCAGCAGCGTACAGGGGGATACGCAGTATTTT
NA	NA	TRBV7-3	TRBJ2-2	CASTGARAGELFF	TGTGCCAGCACTGGGGCTAGGGCCGGGGAGCTGTTTTTT
NA	TRBD1	TRBV19	TRBJ2-3	CASSTGRGRTDTQYF	TGTGCCAGTAGTACCGGCAGGGGGCGCACAGATACGCAGTATTTT
NA	NA	TRBV5-1	TRBJ1-2	CASSLEGQGYGYTF	TGCGCCAGCAGCTTGGAGGGGCAGGGTTATGGCTACACCTTC
NA	NA	TRBV5-1	TRBJ1-4	CASRMDGSNEKLFF	TGCGCCAGCAGAATGGACGGTTCTAATGAAAAACTGTTTTTT
NA	NA	TRBV5-1	TRBJ1-4	CASAVLGGEKLFF	TGCGCCAGCGCCGTGTTGGGGGGAGAAAAACTGTTTTTT
NA	NA	TRBV5-1	TRBJ2-5	CASSPTPAETQYF	TGCGCCAGCAGCCCCACGCCGGCGGAGACCCAGTACTTC
NA	NA	TRBV7-6	TRBJ2-6	CASSTATGANVLTF	TGTGCCAGCAGCACTGCGACTGGGGCCAACGTCCTGACTTTC
once	TRBD1	TRBV2	TRBJ1-2	CASGRTGPGGYTF	TGTGCCAGCGGGCGGACAGGGCCCGGTGGCTACACCTTC
once	TRBD1	TRBV5-1	TRBJ2-7	CASSTGQTFYEQYF	TGCGCCAGCAGCACGGGACAGACCTTCTACGAGCAGTACTTC
NA	TRBD1	TRBV2	TRBJ1-2	CASSGEGGFNYGYTF	TGTGCCAGCAGTGGTGAAGGGGGCTTTAACTATGGCTACACCTTC
few	NA	TRBV7-9	TRBJ1-1	CASTTIDRTNTEAFF	TGTGCCAGCACAACAATAGACAGGACGAACACTGAAGCTTTCTTT
NA	TRBD1	TRBV11-3	TRBJ2-7	CASSDRGYEQYF	TGTGCCAGCAGCGACAGGGGGTACGAGCAGTACTTC
NA	TRBD1	TRBV10-2	TRBJ2-2	CASSDFLAGGTGELFF	TGCGCCAGCAGTGACTTTCTGGCAGGGGGCACCGGGGAGCTGTTTTTT
NA	TRBD1	TRBV7-3	TRBJ2-2	CASSLKFTGDTGELFF	TGTGCCAGCAGCTTAAAATTCACAGGGGACACCGGGGAGCTGTTTTTT
NA	NA	TRBV5-1	TRBJ2-1	CASSFGAGPNEQFF	TGCGCCAGCAGCTTTGGGGCTGGACCCAATGAGCAGTTCTTC
NA	TRBD1	TRBV4-1	TRBJ2-7	CASSQTPGQGGEQYF	TGCGCCAGCAGCCAGACTCCGGGACAGGGAGGTGAGCAGTACTTC
NA	NA	TRBV7-3	TRBJ2-1	CASSLRSGPPWFF	TGTGCCAGCAGCTTACGCTCCGGCCCGCCTTGGTTCTTC
NA	NA	TRBV5-1	TRBJ2-7	CASSLAGRAASSYEQYF	TGCGCCAGCAGCTTGGCCGGGCGGGCGGCGAGCTCCTACGAGCAGTACTTC
NA	TRBD1	TRBV7-2	TRBJ2-7	CASSRDRGPYEQYF	TGTGCCAGCAGCCGAGACAGGGGACCCTACGAGCAGTACTTC
NA	NA	TRBV5-4	TRBJ2-6	CASSSGWAGTGANVLTF	TGTGCCAGCAGCTCTGGATGGGCAGGGACTGGGGCCAACGTCCTGACTTTC
NA	TRBD1	TRBV15	TRBJ2-7	CATSPPDRVYEQYF	TGTGCCACCAGCCCCCCGGACAGGGTCTACGAGCAGTACTTC
NA	TRBD2	TRBV27	TRBJ2-1	CASSTQAGGSYNEQFF	TGTGCCAGCAGTACCCAAGCGGGAGGTTCCTACAATGAGCAGTTCTTC
NA	NA	TRBV7-2	TRBJ2-3	CASSLVHYLDTQYF	TGTGCCAGCAGCTTAGTCCACTACCTGGATACGCAGTATTTT
NA	TRBD1	TRBV6-5	TRBJ1-2	CASSRQGLYGYTF	TGTGCCAGCAGCCGACAGGGCCTCTATGGCTACACCTTC
NA	NA	TRBV28	TRBJ2-2	CASTRTLGGELFF	TGTGCCAGCACGCGTACACTTGGGGGGGAGCTGTTTTTT
NA	NA	TRBV5-1	TRBJ1-1	CASSLVADYGEAFF	TGCGCCAGCAGCTTGGTGGCGGATTACGGTGAAGCTTTCTTT
NA	NA	TRBV5-1	TRBJ2-1	CASSLELPTNEQFF	TGCGCCAGCAGCTTGGAGCTACCTACCAATGAGCAGTTCTTC
NA	NA	TRBV9	TRBJ1-1	CASSPRRGGNTEAFF	TGTGCCAGCAGCCCCCGCAGGGGAGGGAACACTGAAGCTTTCTTT
NA	TRBD2	TRBV29-1	TRBJ2-3	CSVGGRAIDTQYF	TGCAGCGTCGGCGGGAGGGCCATAGATACGCAGTATTTT
NA	TRBD2	TRBV7-2	TRBJ2-2	CASRRTSAAYTGELFF	TGTGCCAGCAGGAGGACTAGCGCCGCCTACACCGGGGAGCTGTTTTTT
NA	TRBD1	TRBV4-1	TRBJ2-2	CASSQAGQGSGELFF	TGCGCCAGCAGCCAGGCGGGACAGGGTTCCGGGGAGCTGTTTTTT
NA	TRBD1	TRBV9	TRBJ1-2	CASSVASGQGAGGYTF	TGTGCCAGCAGCGTAGCATCGGGACAGGGGGCAGGTGGCTACACCTTC
NA	TRBD2	TRBV5-4	TRBJ2-5	CASSSPGGGQETQYF	TGTGCCAGCAGCTCTCCCGGCGGGGGGCAAGAGACCCAGTACTTC
NA	NA	TRBV7-2	TRBJ2-5	CASSGTHETQYF	TGTGCCAGCTCAGGGACGCACGAGACCCAGTACTTC
NA	NA	TRBV7-9	TRBJ1-5	CASSSFKDQPQHF	TGTGCCAGCAGCTCATTTAAGGATCAGCCCCAGCATTTT
NA	NA	TRBV28	TRBJ2-5	CASSSRREETQYF	TGTGCCAGCAGTTCGCGGCGGGAAGAGACCCAGTACTTC
once	TRBD1	TRBV28	TRBJ2-1	CASIENRGVGNEQFF	TGTGCCAGCATCGAAAACAGGGGTGTAGGCAATGAGCAGTTCTTC
NA	NA	TRBV7-9	TRBJ2-1	CASSFSADSPFF	TGTGCCAGCAGCTTTTCAGCTGACAGCCCGTTCTTC
NA	NA	TRBV2	TRBJ1-1	CASRPTGRGTEAFF	TGTGCCAGCAGACCCACAGGGAGGGGCACTGAAGCTTTCTTT
NA	NA	TRBV19	TRBJ2-3	CASSISAGTPTQYF	TGTGCCAGTAGTATTTCGGCGGGGACGCCAACGCAGTATTTT
NA	NA	TRBV5-4	TRBJ1-2	CASSLAGQGGYTF	TGTGCCAGCAGCTTGGCCGGCCAGGGAGGCTACACCTTC
NA	NA	TRBV28	TRBJ2-3	CASSWAGVDTQYF	TGTGCCAGCAGTTGGGCAGGGGTAGATACGCAGTATTTT
NA	NA	TRBV6-1	TRBJ1-1	CASRNRPMNTEAFF	TGTGCCAGCAGGAACAGGCCCATGAACACTGAAGCTTTCTTT
NA	NA	TRBV7-2	TRBJ2-4	CASSLARNIQYF	TGTGCCAGCAGCTTAGCCAGAAACATTCAGTACTTC
NA	NA	TRBV15	TRBJ2-7	CATSSQQLNSYEQYF	TGTGCCACCAGCAGCCAACAACTGAATTCCTACGAGCAGTACTTC
NA	NA	TRBV30	TRBJ1-5	CAWSVRYSNQPQHF	TGTGCCTGGAGTGTAAGGTATAGCAATCAGCCCCAGCATTTT
NA	TRBD1	TRBV2	TRBJ1-5	CASSERQGDQPQHF	TGTGCCAGCAGTGAACGACAGGGCGACCAGCCCCAGCATTTT